This is a list of T cell receptor beta chains from one sample in a study of metastatic and nonmetastatic thyroid tumors. From the PCR reads, TCRdb re-called clones with MiXCR. The sample lists more than 40,000 clones; 25% to 35% were seen once. The sequencing input was blood. The receptors were gathered from a male donor with papillary thyroid cancer or a benign thyroid nodule (not recorded which). Some clones in this sample may be carry-over from other donors' samples. Each CDR3 is given with its conserved first and last residue. D genes are given only for firm matches. Rows may omit the clone size; those that give it use once, few, many or a size class.

v_call	clone_size	j_call	cdr3_length	d_call	cdr3_nt	cdr3_aa
TRBV10-1	few	TRBJ2-1	14	.	TGCGCCAGCAGTGATGTGGTGGGGCTTAATGAGCAGTTCTTC	CASSDVVGLNEQFF
TRBV20-1	.	TRBJ2-7	15	.	TGCAGTGCACGCTCGCCCGGGACATCATACTACGAGCAGTACTTC	CSARSPGTSYYEQYF
TRBV27	many	TRBJ1-2	17	.	TGTGCCAGCAGTCCCCACGACAGCCGGGGGGGTGGTCTTGGCTACACCTTC	CASSPHDSRGGGLGYTF
TRBV6-5	many	TRBJ2-1	14	.	TGTGCCAGCAGTTACTCGACTTCCGCCAATGAGCAGTTCTTC	CASSYSTSANEQFF
TRBV6-4	.	TRBJ2-3	16	.	TGTGCCAGCAGTGACTCTACTAGCAGGGGGGCAGATACGCAGTATTTT	CASSDSTSRGADTQYF
TRBV27	.	TRBJ1-1	15	TRBD1	TGTGCCAGCAGTGTCCGGGACAGGGGTCTTGCTGAAGCTTTCTTT	CASSVRDRGLAEAFF
TRBV7-9	.	TRBJ2-3	13	TRBD2	TGTCCCAGCAGCACTAGCGTCACAGATACGCAGTATTTT	CPSSTSVTDTQYF
TRBV20-1	.	TRBJ2-7	14	.	TGCAGTGCGCAATCGGACACTTTCTCCTACGAGCAGTACTTC	CSAQSDTFSYEQYF
TRBV28	.	TRBJ2-2	16	.	TGTGCCAGCAGTGCTCCCTCCGGTGGGAACACCGGGGAGCTGTTTTTT	CASSAPSGGNTGELFF
TRBV10-3	few	TRBJ1-1	11	.	TGTGCCACCAGTCCCTTAACTGAAGCTTTCTTT	CATSPLTEAFF
TRBV19	many	TRBJ2-1	12	TRBD1	TGTGCCAGTAGCGAACAGGGGGTCGAGCAGTTCTTC	CASSEQGVEQFF
TRBV20-1	.	TRBJ1-6	14	.	TGCAGTGTAGGTCGTAGGGGCGTGAATTCACCCCTCCACTTT	CSVGRRGVNSPLHF
TRBV11-1	once	TRBJ2-1	16	.	TGTGCCAGCAGCTTAAGGGTCTTGAGGGACATCAATGAGCAGTTCTTC	CASSLRVLRDINEQFF
TRBV11-2	.	TRBJ2-1	13	.	TGTGCCAGCAGCTTAGCAGACGGAGCGACGCAGTTCTTC	CASSLADGATQFF
TRBV6-1	many	TRBJ1-5	12	.	TGTGCCAGCAGGGCAGGCAATCAGCCCCAGCATTTT	CASRAGNQPQHF
TRBV28	many	TRBJ2-1	12	.	TGTGCCAGTTATCGGATGAGCGGTGAGCAGTTCTTC	CASYRMSGEQFF
TRBV5-4	many	TRBJ2-3	16	TRBD2	TGTGCCAGCAGCTTGGGACTAGCGGGAGTTTCGGATACGCAGTATTTT	CASSLGLAGVSDTQYF
TRBV6-2/TRBV6-3	few	TRBJ1-1	17	TRBD1	TGTGCCAGCAGTCCCCAAGGGACAGGGGGCCAGGGAACTGAAGCTTTCTTT	CASSPQGTGGQGTEAFF
TRBV5-1	many	TRBJ1-6	14	TRBD1	TGCGCCAGCAGGGGACAGGGTGGGAATTCACCCCTCCACTTT	CASRGQGGNSPLHF
TRBV10-3	many	TRBJ2-5	13	TRBD1	TGTGCCATCCGTCAGGGGGAACAAGAGACCCAGTACTTC	CAIRQGEQETQYF
TRBV11-2	few	TRBJ2-3	17	TRBD2	TGTGTCAGCAGCTTAGGAATCGGACTAGCGGGTGAAGATACGCAGTATTTT	CVSSLGIGLAGEDTQYF
TRBV7-6	few	TRBJ2-2	17	.	TGTGCCAGCATCCCAGTGGACACATGGCGGTGTCCCGGGGAGCTGTTTTTT	CASIPVDTWRCPGELFF
TRBV11-1	.	TRBJ1-2	16	TRBD1	TGTGCCAGCAGCTTAGAAATCTCGGGACAGAACTATGGCTACACCTTC	CASSLEISGQNYGYTF
TRBV6-5	.	TRBJ1-4	13	.	TGTGTCAGCAGGGAGGGGGGCGTTGGAAAACTGTTTTTT	CVSREGGVGKLFF
TRBV6-7	.	TRBJ1-3	16	TRBD1	TGTGCCAGCAGATATCTGGGACAGGCCGGGAAGGTCACCATATATTTT	CASRYLGQAGKVTIYF
TRBV11-2	.	TRBJ2-5	13	TRBD2	TGTGCCAGCAGACTAGCGGTACAAGAGACCCAGTACTTC	CASRLAVQETQYF
TRBV20-1	.	TRBJ1-1	11	.	TGCAGTGCGAGGGGGAACACTGAAGCTTTCTTT	CSARGNTEAFF
TRBV28	many	TRBJ1-4	14	.	TGTGCCAGCAGTCCACAGGGTGGGGATGAAAAACTGTTTTTT	CASSPQGGDEKLFF
TRBV20-1	.	TRBJ1-5	11	.	TGCAGTGCTCTAGGAGTGCAGCCCCAGCATTTT	CSALGVQPQHF
TRBV30	.	TRBJ2-7	14	.	TGTGCCTGGAGCCCCGGTAGCGGACTTTACGAGCAGTACTTC	CAWSPGSGLYEQYF
TRBV7-8	.	TRBJ2-3	13	TRBD2	TGTGCCAGCAGGGGAGGGTTCAAGGATACGCAGTATTTT	CASRGGFKDTQYF
TRBV6-4	.	TRBJ2-1	14	TRBD1	TGTGCCAGAAGTGACAGGGAAGCATACAATGATCAGTTCTTC	CARSDREAYNDQFF
TRBV20-1	.	TRBJ1-2	12	TRBD1	TGCAGTGCGAACACAGGGGGCTGGGGCTACACCTTC	CSANTGGWGYTF
TRBV28	.	TRBJ1-5	15	.	TGTGCCAGCAGACCACTGCCCGGGAACAATCAGCCCCAGCATTTT	CASRPLPGNNQPQHF
TRBV11-2	.	TRBJ2-7	14	.	TGTGCCAGCAGCTTACCTAGCCGGACCTACGAGCAGTACTTC	CASSLPSRTYEQYF
TRBV6-5	medium-sized	TRBJ1-2	16	.	TGTGCCAGCAGTTACTCGGGGGCCGAGCCAGCTTATGGCTACACCTTC	CASSYSGAEPAYGYTF
TRBV20-1	.	TRBJ2-2	15	.	TGCAGTGCTGGGGACGATAGCGCGAAAACCGGGGAGCTGTTTTTT	CSAGDDSAKTGELFF
TRBV2	few	TRBJ1-5	16	.	TGTGCCAGCAGTGGAACATCCAACTCTAGCTATCAGCCCCAGCATTTT	CASSGTSNSSYQPQHF
TRBV6-1	.	TRBJ2-7	15	TRBD1	TGTGCCAGCAGGAATTCGGGACAGAGCTCCTACGAGCAGTACTTC	CASRNSGQSSYEQYF
TRBV6-1	.	TRBJ1-1	13	.	TGTGCCAGCAGTAAGAGGGAAGCCACTGAAGCTTTCTTT	CASSKREATEAFF
TRBV5-1	.	TRBJ2-7	14	TRBD1	TGCGCCAGCAGCTCCTCGGCAGGGGGCTACGAGCAGTACTTC	CASSSSAGGYEQYF
TRBV3-1	many	TRBJ2-7	14	TRBD2	TGTGCCAGCAGCTCGACTAGCGGGAGCAGCGAGCAGTACTTC	CASSSTSGSSEQYF
TRBV20-1	medium-sized	TRBJ2-2	13	.	TGCAGTGCCCGGGCCCACTCCACCGGGGAGCTGTTTTTT	CSARAHSTGELFF
TRBV10-2	many	TRBJ2-1	12	TRBD2	TGCGCCAGCAGCGCCCAGCGGGAGGGCCGATTCTTC	CASSAQREGRFF
TRBV5-4	many	TRBJ2-5	14	.	TGTGCCAGCAGCCCCCTGGGCTACCAAGAGACCCAGTACTTC	CASSPLGYQETQYF
TRBV18	.	TRBJ1-2	13	.	TGTGCCAGCTCACCACGGCCTCGCTATGGCTACACCTTC	CASSPRPRYGYTF
TRBV5-1	few	TRBJ2-7	15	.	TGCGCCAGCCGTATTGCAGGGGCCCTCTCCTACGAGCAGTACTTC	CASRIAGALSYEQYF
TRBV5-1	many	TRBJ2-7	13	TRBD2	TGCGCCAGCAGCTTGTCGGGGGGCTACGAGCAGTACTTC	CASSLSGGYEQYF